A selection of T cell receptor beta chains follows, all from one sample in a study of blood T cell repertoires in COVID-19. TCRdb's copy holds only in-frame clones and misses some; the assay was immunoSEQ multiplex PCR. Here the sample spans about 200,000 clones, 81% being singletons. Source material: PBMCs or T cells enriched from blood (not recorded which). The receptors originated from a woman in her fifties or sixties with acute COVID-19. Each CDR3 is given without its conserved first and last residue.

j_call v_call cdr3_aa
TRBJ1-5 TRBV28 ASSLRSGNNQPQH
TRBJ2-7 TRBV6-2/TRBV6-3 ASSIPDSYYEQY
TRBJ1-2 TRBV7-2 ASSFRQLTYGYT
TRBJ2-2 TRBV19 ASSPVPAAGELF
TRBJ2-2 TRBV3-1/TRBV3-2 ASSQGQGTGELF
TRBJ1-5 TRBV20-1 SASWVMSGGGNQPQH
TRBJ1-2 TRBV19 ASNLQGVYGYT
TRBJ2-5 TRBV18 ASSPQTGTEETQY
TRBJ2-6 TRBV19 ASSIGQATSGANVLT
TRBJ1-1 TRBV16 ASSPDSLNTEAF
TRBJ2-7 TRBV15 ATSRDGLAGGDYEQY
TRBJ1-5 TRBV21-1 ARGRAGEIQPQH
TRBJ1-5 TRBV6-2/TRBV6-3 ASSYGAEGNQPQH
TRBJ1-3 TRBV7-2 ASSLEDRVGNTIY
TRBJ2-7 TRBV3-1/TRBV3-2 ASSHLLAGYEQY
TRBJ2-7 TRBV4-3 ASSQGPGQYYEQY
TRBJ2-3 TRBV6-2/TRBV6-3 ASSPWTGEWYTQY
TRBJ2-5 TRBV10-3 AISTAGDFRETQY
TRBJ1-1 TRBV5-6 ASSSGQPGAF
TRBJ2-7 TRBV29-1 SVELISSGRDPYEQY
TRBJ1-1 TRBV19 ASSPREMNTEAF
TRBJ2-1 TRBV9 ASSVGDYPGEQF
TRBJ2-3 TRBV19 ASKPGLIITDTQY
TRBJ1-5 TRBV28 ATTRGGFSNQPQH
TRBJ1-2 TRBV28 ASSQHMTGKNT
TRBJ1-1 TRBV19 ASTSGAQRAF
TRBJ2-3 TRBV2 AQLASGAYDTQY
TRBJ2-5 TRBV12-3/TRBV12-4 ASSLRDRGTQY
TRBJ2-7 TRBV7-6 ASSLAGLAGGFPREQY
TRBJ2-5 TRBV7-3 ASSTGLGKGTQY
TRBJ2-1 TRBV7-2 ASSLQGHSYNEQF